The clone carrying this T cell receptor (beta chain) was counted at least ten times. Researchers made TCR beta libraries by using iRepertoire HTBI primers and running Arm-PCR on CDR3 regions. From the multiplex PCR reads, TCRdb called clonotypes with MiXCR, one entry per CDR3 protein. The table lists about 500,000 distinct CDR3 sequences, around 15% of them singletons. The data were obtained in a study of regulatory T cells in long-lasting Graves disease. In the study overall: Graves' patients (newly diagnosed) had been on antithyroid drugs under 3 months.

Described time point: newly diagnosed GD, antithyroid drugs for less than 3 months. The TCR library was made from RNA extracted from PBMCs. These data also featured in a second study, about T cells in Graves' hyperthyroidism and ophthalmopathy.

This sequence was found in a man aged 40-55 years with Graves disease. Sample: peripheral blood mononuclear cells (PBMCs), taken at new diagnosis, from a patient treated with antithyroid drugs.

The chain's CDR3 is CASSNQINNEQFF. Written as DNA, the CDR3 is TGTGCCAGCAGCAACCAAATCAACAATGAGCAGTTCTTC. V is TRBV7-6 and J is TRBJ2-1; D is unresolved. Germline V lookup: CDR1 SGHVS, CDR2 FNYEAQ. The length of the CDR3 is 13 residues. Trimming left V 5 bases short and J 5 bases short, with 10 bases between.